This T cell receptor beta chain was captured in a study of T-cell memory formation after mild COVID-19. Germline values: CDR1 KGHSY, CDR2 FQNENV. The V end was cut by 0 bases, the J end by 4 bases, with 19 bases between. CDR3 length: 18 amino acids. The 5'RACE method, run with constant-segment primers, produced TCR alpha and TCR beta cDNA libraries (carrying sample barcodes and UMIs). Using its own MiXCR run on the 5' RACE reads, TCRdb lists one record per CDR3 protein. The sample records hundreds of thousands of distinct CDR3 sequences, approximately 21% being singletons. This clonotype showed up just a few times.

The origin of this receptor is an adult woman who had mild COVID-19 (a few samples of this study predate the infection). Cell type and time point are not known. The genes are TRBV16 and TRBJ1-3; D perhaps matches TRBD1 (5 bases). Sample: PBMCs or a T cell subset sorted from them (not recorded which). The CDR3 here is CASSQSPSQGARGNTIYF. The DNA of the CDR3 is TGTGCCAGCAGCCAATCTCCCAGCCAGGGCGCTCGGGGAAACACCATATATTTT.